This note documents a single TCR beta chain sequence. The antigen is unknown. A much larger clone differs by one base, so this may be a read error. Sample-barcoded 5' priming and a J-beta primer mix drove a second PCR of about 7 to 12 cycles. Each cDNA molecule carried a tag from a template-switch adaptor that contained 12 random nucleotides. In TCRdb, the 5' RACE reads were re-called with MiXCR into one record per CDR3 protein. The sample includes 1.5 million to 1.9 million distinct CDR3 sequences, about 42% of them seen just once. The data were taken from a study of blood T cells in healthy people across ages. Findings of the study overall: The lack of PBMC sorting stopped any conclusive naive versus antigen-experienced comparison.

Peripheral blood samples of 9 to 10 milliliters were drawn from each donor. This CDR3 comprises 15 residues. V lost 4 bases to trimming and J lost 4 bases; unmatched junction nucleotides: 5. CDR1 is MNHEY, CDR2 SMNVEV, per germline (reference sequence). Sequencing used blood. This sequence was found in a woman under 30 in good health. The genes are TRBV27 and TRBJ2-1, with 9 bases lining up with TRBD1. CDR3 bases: TGTGCCAGCAGTTGTGGGGGACAGGGTTACAATGAGCAGTTCTTC. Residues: CASSCGGQGYNEQFF.